This is a list of T cell receptor beta chains from one sample in a study of T cell changes during pregnancy in multiple sclerosis. TCRdb's table, derived via immunoSEQ multiplex PCR, lists solely in-frame clones and lacks some. Of more than 40,000 clones listed, around 92% are singletons. Material: CD8+ T cells from peripheral blood mononuclear cells, obtained after pregnancy. These receptors were taken from a female donor with multiple sclerosis, enrolled in a pregnancy study. Each CDR3 is given with its conserved first and last residue. The order of the fields is V gene, J gene, D gene, clone size, CDR3 protein, CDR3 DNA. The D gene is left open where the match is weak. Clone size appears in some rows only: once, few, many, or a class for an expanded clone.

V: TRBV6-5; J: TRBJ2-4; D: TRBD1; size: NA; CDR3: CASSYLRDRNIQYF; DNA: TGTGCCAGCAGTTACCTCCGGGACAGAAACATTCAGTACTTC
V: TRBV19; J: TRBJ1-1; D: NA; size: NA; CDR3: CASSRAAPNTEAFF; DNA: TGTGCCAGTAGTAGGGCAGCTCCGAACACTGAAGCTTTCTTT
V: TRBV6-1; J: TRBJ2-5; D: NA; size: NA; CDR3: CASEPGGRQETQYF; DNA: TGTGCCAGCGAACCAGGAGGTAGACAAGAGACCCAGTACTTC
V: TRBV6-5; J: TRBJ1-2; D: NA; size: NA; CDR3: CASSYEGGGFNYGYTF; DNA: TGTGCCAGCAGTTACGAGGGCGGGGGATTTAACTATGGCTACACCTTC
V: TRBV27; J: TRBJ2-1; D: TRBD1; size: few; CDR3: CASRIGQGGINEQFF; DNA: TGTGCCAGCAGGATTGGACAGGGTGGGATAAATGAGCAGTTCTTC
V: TRBV4-3; J: TRBJ1-5; D: NA; size: NA; CDR3: CASSQDFGGKQPQHF; DNA: TGCGCCAGCAGCCAAGATTTCGGGGGGAAACAGCCCCAGCATTTT
V: TRBV4-3; J: TRBJ1-4; D: TRBD1; size: NA; CDR3: CASSQSRGRIRNEKLFF; DNA: TGCGCCAGCAGCCAAAGCAGGGGGCGCATTAGAAATGAAAAACTGTTTTTT
V: TRBV6-6; J: TRBJ2-3; D: NA; size: NA; CDR3: CASSYPDGSGTDTQYF; DNA: TGTGCCAGCAGTTACCCCGATGGGAGCGGCACAGATACGCAGTATTTT
V: TRBV19; J: TRBJ1-1; D: NA; size: NA; CDR3: CASSMSGNTEAFF; DNA: TGTGCCAGTAGTATGAGTGGGAACACTGAAGCTTTCTTT
V: TRBV5-1; J: TRBJ1-6; D: TRBD1; size: NA; CDR3: CASSPKTGIDTTSPLHF; DNA: TGCGCCAGCAGCCCAAAGACAGGGATCGATACTACGTCACCCCTCCACTTT
V: TRBV14; J: TRBJ1-4; D: TRBD1; size: once; CDR3: CASSQGDWAGGVKLFF; DNA: TGTGCCAGCAGCCAAGGGGACTGGGCAGGGGGCGTAAAACTGTTTTTT
V: TRBV7-8; J: TRBJ1-6; D: TRBD1; size: once; CDR3: CASSFGTGVGNSPLHF; DNA: TGTGCCAGCAGCTTCGGGACAGGGGTGGGGAATTCACCCCTCCACTTT
V: TRBV15; J: TRBJ1-5; D: NA; size: NA; CDR3: CATSRGTVGHNQPQHF; DNA: TGTGCCACCAGCAGAGGGACAGTAGGACACAATCAGCCCCAGCATTTT
V: TRBV9; J: TRBJ1-5; D: NA; size: NA; CDR3: CASSAESGPPQHF; DNA: TGTGCCAGCAGCGCGGAGTCGGGTCCGCCCCAGCATTTT
V: TRBV11-2; J: TRBJ2-7; D: TRBD2; size: NA; CDR3: CASSFSAGGRGEQYF; DNA: TGTGCCAGCAGCTTTTCTGCGGGAGGGCGAGGTGAGCAGTACTTC
V: TRBV2; J: TRBJ1-4; D: TRBD1; size: NA; CDR3: CASSSATSGGSTNEKLFF; DNA: TGTGCCAGCAGCTCAGCAACCTCAGGGGGCTCGACTAATGAAAAACTGTTTTTT
V: TRBV10-2; J: TRBJ2-1; D: TRBD2; size: NA; CDR3: CASSSGRGSYNEQFF; DNA: TGCGCCAGCAGTAGCGGGAGGGGGTCCTACAATGAGCAGTTCTTC
V: TRBV6-5; J: TRBJ1-1; D: NA; size: NA; CDR3: CASRYGNTEAFF; DNA: TGTGCCAGCAGGTACGGCAACACTGAAGCTTTCTTT
V: TRBV4-3; J: TRBJ1-2; D: NA; size: NA; CDR3: CASSQARTASNYGYTF; DNA: TGCGCCAGCAGCCAGGCTAGGACAGCGAGTAACTATGGCTACACCTTC
V: TRBV19; J: TRBJ2-1; D: TRBD2; size: NA; CDR3: CASSARGGASSYNEQFF; DNA: TGTGCCAGTAGTGCCCGGGGGGGGGCGAGCTCCTACAATGAGCAGTTCTTC
V: TRBV27; J: TRBJ1-6; D: NA; size: few; CDR3: CASSPINSPLHF; DNA: TGTGCCAGCAGTCCAATTAATTCACCCCTCCACTTT
V: TRBV18; J: TRBJ1-1; D: NA; size: NA; CDR3: CASSAGQGNTEAFF; DNA: TGTGCCAGCTCAGCAGGGCAGGGAAACACTGAAGCTTTCTTT
V: TRBV27; J: TRBJ2-2; D: TRBD2; size: NA; CDR3: CASSPLAGVPPFF; DNA: TGTGCCAGCAGCCCTCTAGCGGGAGTGCCTCCGTTTTTT
V: TRBV6-1; J: TRBJ1-6; D: NA; size: NA; CDR3: CASSDIDSNSPLHF; DNA: TGCGCCAGCAGTGATATTGACAGTAATTCACCCCTCCACTTT
V: TRBV28; J: TRBJ1-6; D: NA; size: NA; CDR3: CASSKRTADSPLHF; DNA: TGTGCCAGCAGTAAGAGGACAGCCGATTCACCCCTCCACTTT
V: TRBV13; J: TRBJ1-3; D: NA; size: NA; CDR3: CASSLVDSPSSGNTIYF; DNA: TGTGCCAGCAGCTTAGTAGATAGCCCGAGCTCTGGAAACACCATATATTTT
V: TRBV9; J: TRBJ2-2; D: TRBD1; size: NA; CDR3: CASSSGTGFGLFF; DNA: TGTGCCAGCAGCTCAGGGACAGGGTTTGGGCTGTTTTTT
V: TRBV29-1; J: TRBJ1-1; D: NA; size: NA; CDR3: CSEYRQATAFF; DNA: TGCAGCGAATATAGACAGGCAACAGCTTTCTTT
V: TRBV7-9; J: TRBJ2-4; D: NA; size: NA; CDR3: CASSLTQDSLNIQYF; DNA: TGTGCCAGCAGCCTAACCCAAGACAGTTTAAACATTCAGTACTTC
V: TRBV4-3; J: TRBJ1-5; D: TRBD1; size: NA; CDR3: CASSQDRGEGQPQHF; DNA: TGCGCCAGCAGCCAAGACAGGGGGGAAGGTCAGCCCCAGCATTTT
V: TRBV5-6; J: TRBJ1-2; D: NA; size: NA; CDR3: CASSFYRAAVYGYTF; DNA: TGTGCCAGCAGCTTTTACAGGGCGGCTGTCTATGGCTACACCTTC
V: TRBV19; J: TRBJ1-1; D: NA; size: NA; CDR3: CASSTSGVTEAFF; DNA: TGTGCCAGTAGTACTTCAGGGGTAACTGAAGCTTTCTTT
V: TRBV7-9; J: TRBJ1-2; D: NA; size: NA; CDR3: CASSLVDRPGEYGYTF; DNA: TGTGCCAGCAGCTTAGTCGACCGTCCTGGGGAGTATGGCTACACCTTC
V: TRBV7-7; J: TRBJ2-1; D: NA; size: NA; CDR3: CASSLTAADEQFF; DNA: TGTGCCAGCAGCTTAACTGCGGCGGATGAGCAGTTCTTC
V: TRBV4-1; J: TRBJ2-2; D: NA; size: few; CDR3: CASSLYRDSTGELFF; DNA: TGCGCCAGCAGCCTCTATCGGGATAGCACCGGGGAGCTGTTTTTT
V: TRBV7-6; J: TRBJ2-7; D: TRBD1; size: once; CDR3: CASSLGQGADEQYF; DNA: TGTGCCAGCAGCTTGGGACAGGGGGCCGACGAGCAGTACTTC
V: TRBV4-3; J: TRBJ1-2; D: NA; size: NA; CDR3: CASSQDIGEGPYGYTF; DNA: TGCGCCAGCAGCCAAGATATCGGGGAGGGGCCCTATGGCTACACCTTC
V: TRBV27; J: TRBJ2-4; D: TRBD2; size: NA; CDR3: CASRKGLAKGKNIQYF; DNA: TGTGCCAGCAGGAAGGGACTAGCGAAGGGCAAAAACATTCAGTACTTC
V: TRBV2; J: TRBJ2-3; D: TRBD2; size: NA; CDR3: CASPSQREFADTQYF; DNA: TGTGCCAGCCCGTCCCAGCGGGAGTTCGCAGATACGCAGTATTTT
V: TRBV30; J: TRBJ1-1; D: NA; size: NA; CDR3: CAIRTAPNTEAFF; DNA: TGTGCCATAAGGACAGCGCCGAACACTGAAGCTTTCTTT
V: TRBV6-7; J: TRBJ2-7; D: NA; size: NA; CDR3: CASVAGRVYEQYF; DNA: TGTGCCAGCGTTGCGGGAAGAGTCTACGAGCAGTACTTC
V: TRBV4-3; J: TRBJ2-7; D: NA; size: once; CDR3: CASSQDRVPRDEQYF; DNA: TGCGCCAGCAGCCAAGATCGGGTCCCCCGGGACGAGCAGTACTTC
V: TRBV10-3; J: TRBJ2-1; D: TRBD2; size: NA; CDR3: CAISESSGAGNEQFF; DNA: TGTGCCATCAGTGAATCTAGCGGGGCGGGCAATGAGCAGTTCTTC
V: TRBV27; J: TRBJ2-7; D: TRBD2; size: few; CDR3: CASSGSRLAGEQYF; DNA: TGTGCCAGCAGTGGAAGCCGACTAGCGGGAGAGCAGTACTTC
V: TRBV5-1; J: TRBJ2-7; D: NA; size: NA; CDR3: CASSLGEPSYEQYF; DNA: TGCGCCAGCAGCTTGGGAGAACCCTCCTACGAGCAGTACTTC
V: TRBV5-5; J: TRBJ2-5; D: TRBD2; size: NA; CDR3: CASSLFGGAETQYF; DNA: TGTGCCAGCAGCTTGTTCGGGGGGGCTGAGACCCAGTACTTC
V: TRBV7-9; J: TRBJ1-1; D: NA; size: NA; CDR3: CASSFLATEAFF; DNA: TGTGCCAGCAGCTTTCTGGCCACTGAAGCTTTCTTT
V: TRBV9; J: TRBJ2-4; D: TRBD2; size: NA; CDR3: CASSPLAGVGNIQYF; DNA: TGTGCCAGCAGCCCCCTAGCGGGAGTGGGAAACATTCAGTACTTC
V: TRBV6-1; J: TRBJ2-3; D: TRBD1; size: NA; CDR3: CASSEQGGKDTQYF; DNA: TGTGCCAGCAGTGAGCAAGGGGGCAAAGATACGCAGTATTTT
V: TRBV18; J: TRBJ2-7; D: NA; size: NA; CDR3: CASSPRQITYEQYF; DNA: TGTGCCAGCTCACCTAGACAGATAACCTACGAGCAGTACTTC
V: TRBV27; J: TRBJ2-1; D: NA; size: NA; CDR3: CASSISGEQFF; DNA: TGTGCCAGCAGTATTAGTGGTGAGCAGTTCTTC
V: TRBV7-2; J: TRBJ1-5; D: NA; size: NA; CDR3: CASSLESGASNQPQHF; DNA: TGTGCCAGCAGCTTAGAGAGTGGGGCTAGCAATCAGCCCCAGCATTTT
V: TRBV27; J: TRBJ2-5; D: TRBD2; size: NA; CDR3: CASSLRFGGRGETQYF; DNA: TGTGCCAGCAGTTTAAGGTTTGGCGGGAGAGGGGAGACCCAGTACTTC
V: TRBV4-3; J: TRBJ2-1; D: TRBD2; size: few; CDR3: CASSQESGSGGNEQFF; DNA: TGCGCCAGCAGCCAAGAAAGCGGTAGCGGGGGGAATGAGCAGTTCTTC
V: TRBV12-5; J: TRBJ1-4; D: NA; size: NA; CDR3: CASGLVLQGSESEKLFF; DNA: TGTGCTAGTGGTTTGGTTTTACAGGGCTCCGAGTCTGAAAAACTGTTTTTT